These T cell receptor beta chains were read from a single sample in a study of blood T cell repertoires in COVID-19. Profiled with immunoSEQ multiplex PCR; TCRdb holds only in-frame clones, not every one. The sample contains tens of thousands of clones, 65% to 90% of which appear only once. Sample: peripheral blood. Source of these receptors: a human donor in a cohort sampled during active COVID-19. Each CDR3 is given with its conserved first and last residue. Each record gives: V gene, D gene, J gene, CDR3 protein. A D gene is named only where the DNA matches it firmly.

v_gene: TRBV2; d_gene: .; j_gene: TRBJ1-1; CDR3aa: CASRRTVEAFF
v_gene: TRBV24-1; d_gene: .; j_gene: TRBJ2-2; CDR3aa: CATSDYSNTGELFF
v_gene: TRBV7-8; d_gene: TRBD2; j_gene: TRBJ2-1; CDR3aa: CASSLGKLAGGYNEQFF
v_gene: TRBV4-1; d_gene: TRBD1; j_gene: TRBJ1-2; CDR3aa: CASSQDWLGGGWYTF
v_gene: TRBV4-3; d_gene: .; j_gene: TRBJ1-1; CDR3aa: CASSQGTRNTEAFF
v_gene: TRBV5-1; d_gene: .; j_gene: TRBJ2-2; CDR3aa: CASTPSFRGDTGELFF
v_gene: TRBV10-1; d_gene: .; j_gene: TRBJ2-6; CDR3aa: CASSGGRGANVLTF
v_gene: TRBV2; d_gene: .; j_gene: TRBJ2-3; CDR3aa: CASSSNRVGVTDTQYF
v_gene: TRBV19; d_gene: .; j_gene: TRBJ1-6; CDR3aa: CASSIGITNSPLHF
v_gene: TRBV10-3; d_gene: .; j_gene: TRBJ2-3; CDR3aa: CAISERWAGAEDTQYF
v_gene: TRBV6-5; d_gene: .; j_gene: TRBJ2-1; CDR3aa: CASSYGWQGNEQFF
v_gene: TRBV28; d_gene: .; j_gene: TRBJ1-2; CDR3aa: CASSFGARGGYTF
v_gene: TRBV7-2; d_gene: TRBD2; j_gene: TRBJ2-4; CDR3aa: CASSLWRAGGLKNIQYF
v_gene: TRBV6-2/TRBV6-3; d_gene: .; j_gene: TRBJ1-1; CDR3aa: CASNYLRGGTTEAFF
v_gene: TRBV28; d_gene: .; j_gene: TRBJ1-2; CDR3aa: CASGTRSNYGYTF
v_gene: TRBV19; d_gene: .; j_gene: TRBJ2-1; CDR3aa: CASSINSYNEQFF
v_gene: TRBV12-3/TRBV12-4; d_gene: TRBD2; j_gene: TRBJ2-5; CDR3aa: CASSFREGETQYF
v_gene: TRBV25-1; d_gene: .; j_gene: TRBJ2-7; CDR3aa: CASSARDRSSYEQYF
v_gene: TRBV12-5; d_gene: .; j_gene: TRBJ2-3; CDR3aa: CASVPPLATDTQYF
v_gene: TRBV24-1; d_gene: .; j_gene: TRBJ2-5; CDR3aa: CATSEHGPGETQYF
v_gene: TRBV6-5; d_gene: .; j_gene: TRBJ2-3; CDR3aa: CASSYVGASTDTQYF
v_gene: TRBV2; d_gene: TRBD1; j_gene: TRBJ1-2; CDR3aa: CASNDRGRDYGYTF
v_gene: TRBV28; d_gene: TRBD1; j_gene: TRBJ2-7; CDR3aa: CASTGQVGYEQYF
v_gene: TRBV19; d_gene: .; j_gene: TRBJ2-7; CDR3aa: CASSMAGVTYEQYF
v_gene: TRBV2; d_gene: TRBD1; j_gene: TRBJ2-2; CDR3aa: CASRTQGQGNTGELFF
v_gene: TRBV27; d_gene: TRBD1; j_gene: TRBJ2-4; CDR3aa: CASSQDRGDIQYF
v_gene: TRBV7-9; d_gene: .; j_gene: TRBJ1-1; CDR3aa: CASSLIEGNTEAFF
v_gene: TRBV5-1; d_gene: TRBD1; j_gene: TRBJ1-2; CDR3aa: CASSLGQGGYTF
v_gene: TRBV10-2; d_gene: .; j_gene: TRBJ2-1; CDR3aa: CASSDPPWRVGHEQFF
v_gene: TRBV18; d_gene: TRBD2; j_gene: TRBJ2-1; CDR3aa: CASSRDRTSGEQFF
v_gene: TRBV7-6; d_gene: .; j_gene: TRBJ2-7; CDR3aa: CASSPVASYEQYF
v_gene: TRBV11-2; d_gene: .; j_gene: TRBJ1-2; CDR3aa: CASSPLWGGHGYTF
v_gene: TRBV5-1; d_gene: .; j_gene: TRBJ2-5; CDR3aa: CASSLYRETQYF
v_gene: TRBV7-8; d_gene: TRBD2; j_gene: TRBJ2-5; CDR3aa: CASSPGTSGGKTQYF
v_gene: TRBV7-2; d_gene: TRBD1; j_gene: TRBJ2-1; CDR3aa: CASSLGAGQGRNEQFF
v_gene: TRBV21-1; d_gene: .; j_gene: TRBJ1-2; CDR3aa: CASSKVNQARYGYTF
v_gene: TRBV9; d_gene: TRBD2; j_gene: TRBJ2-7; CDR3aa: CASSPGGPPYEQYF
v_gene: TRBV2; d_gene: TRBD1; j_gene: TRBJ1-5; CDR3aa: CASRKTYRGRQPQHF
v_gene: TRBV3-1/TRBV3-2; d_gene: TRBD2; j_gene: TRBJ2-3; CDR3aa: CASSSAGLAGGRDESQYF
v_gene: TRBV9; d_gene: .; j_gene: TRBJ1-4; CDR3aa: CASSVQGSNEKLFF
v_gene: TRBV3-1/TRBV3-2; d_gene: TRBD1; j_gene: TRBJ2-2; CDR3aa: CASSQASPGQGYTGELFF
v_gene: TRBV6-2/TRBV6-3; d_gene: .; j_gene: TRBJ1-5; CDR3aa: CASSYAEGGYSNQPQHF
v_gene: TRBV6-5; d_gene: TRBD1; j_gene: TRBJ1-2; CDR3aa: CASNRQGAGYGYTF
v_gene: TRBV7-9; d_gene: TRBD2; j_gene: TRBJ2-1; CDR3aa: CASSLNSGALDPSFF
v_gene: TRBV6-5; d_gene: .; j_gene: TRBJ1-4; CDR3aa: CASRGEGRYEKLFF
v_gene: TRBV20-1; d_gene: TRBD1; j_gene: TRBJ1-5; CDR3aa: CSASPPGQAGYSNQPQHF
v_gene: TRBV6-6; d_gene: .; j_gene: TRBJ1-1; CDR3aa: CASSYPQEAFF
v_gene: TRBV28; d_gene: TRBD2; j_gene: TRBJ2-5; CDR3aa: CASRPGGSTTQYF
v_gene: TRBV7-8; d_gene: .; j_gene: TRBJ1-1; CDR3aa: CASSLMAADSEAFF
v_gene: TRBV5-1; d_gene: .; j_gene: TRBJ2-7; CDR3aa: CASSPLTAQSYEQYF
v_gene: TRBV4-3; d_gene: .; j_gene: TRBJ2-1; CDR3aa: CASSQYPLGGGRSEQFF
v_gene: TRBV19; d_gene: TRBD2; j_gene: TRBJ2-7; CDR3aa: CASSPRWRGAYEQYF
v_gene: TRBV27; d_gene: .; j_gene: TRBJ2-7; CDR3aa: CASRDRSPPYEQYF
v_gene: TRBV30; d_gene: TRBD1; j_gene: TRBJ1-1; CDR3aa: CAWSSKTGTVEAFF
v_gene: TRBV7-9; d_gene: TRBD1; j_gene: TRBJ2-1; CDR3aa: CAGVPDRGRIEQFF